This T cell receptor (beta chain) was obtained from a study of blood T cell repertoires in COVID-19. In the study overall: From the United States, Italy and Spain came samples of acute and convalescent COVID-19. PBMCs, B-cell-depleted T cells, or T cells provided the cDNA or gDNA that made up the material.

This clone was seen only once. In the original analysis: Reference gene primer amplification yielded estimated nucleated cell counts. Clones were sequenced by immunoSEQ multiplex PCR, and TCRdb holds only the in-frame ones, with some missing. The DNA was the basis for D and trimming; V, J and clone size are from that table. The table records 95,000 to 120,000 clones, about 83% of them present only once. Germline values: CDR1 SGHAT, CDR2 FQDESV (reference sequence). V lost 2 bases, J lost 6 bases, and 5 bases stayed unmatched. The CDR3 is 15 residues long. The sample taken for sequencing was peripheral blood. The rearrangement links TRBV11-1 to TRBJ2-2, with TRBD2 matching 8 bases. The receptor was isolated from a woman between 70 and 85 years old with acute or convalescent COVID-19. The DNA for the CDR3 is TGTGCCAGCAGCTTAATGGCGGGGGGATCCGGGGAGCTGTTTTTT. Translating gives CASSLMAGGSGELFF.